Reported below is one T cell receptor beta chain. Its target is unknown. This entry comes from a study of T cells in localized non-small cell lung cancer. General study results and limits: Longer overall survival was associated with a higher density of T cells in the blood. Tumor trailed uninvolved adjacent lung in T cell clonality, which peaked there.

The CDR3 is made up of 15 amino acids. V lost 9 bases, J lost 5 bases, and 22 bases lay in between. Per germline, CDR1 KGHSH and CDR2 LQKENI. TCRdb's table, derived via immunoSEQ multiplex PCR, lists solely in-frame clones and lacks some. The sample consists of some 64,000 clones, approximately 87% of them appearing once. The chain recombines TRBV18 with TRBJ1-1; maybe TRBD1 (5 bases). This clonotype was obtained from a woman between 35 and 70 years old with stage I lung adenocarcinoma. The sample consisted of peripheral blood, taken before any cancer treatment. CDR3 coding DNA: TGTGCCAGTCGGAACTCCAGAGGTGGGGGGACTGAAGCTTTCTTT. Protein product: CASRNSRGGGTEAFF.